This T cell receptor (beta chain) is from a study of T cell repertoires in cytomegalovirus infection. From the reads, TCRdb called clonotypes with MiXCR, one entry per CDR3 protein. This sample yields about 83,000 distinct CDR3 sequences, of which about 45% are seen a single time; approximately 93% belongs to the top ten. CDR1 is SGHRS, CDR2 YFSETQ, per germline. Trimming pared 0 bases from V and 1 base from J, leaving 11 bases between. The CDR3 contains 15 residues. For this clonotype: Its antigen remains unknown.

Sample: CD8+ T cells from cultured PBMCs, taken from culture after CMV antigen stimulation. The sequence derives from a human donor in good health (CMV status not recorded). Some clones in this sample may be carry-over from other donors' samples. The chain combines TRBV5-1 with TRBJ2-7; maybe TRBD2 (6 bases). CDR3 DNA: TGCGCCAGCAGCTTGGGTGGCGGGACGTCCTACGAGCAGTACTTC. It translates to CASSLGGGTSYEQYF.